This T cell receptor beta chain was captured in a study of shared T cell receptors in the human thymus. This clone appeared once. V lost 6 bases, J lost 5 bases, and 14 bases lay in between. Germline CDR1 reads WNHNN; CDR2 reads SYGVQD (reference sequence). The CDR3 consists of 13 residues. This table comes from immunoSEQ multiplex PCR, and its TCRdb copy is limited to in-frame clones, with some not included. This sample has hundreds of thousands of clones, with 75% to 85% found just once. These records were also assigned to another study, of human thymus T cells. That paper states: It was from resections taken during corrective heart surgery that the thymus tissue came.

The TCR comes from a boy under two years old with a congenital heart defect. Sequenced: thymocytes. The chain carries TRBV10-1 and TRBJ2-7, with a weak D call TRBD2 (6 bases). The CDR3 bases are TGCGCCAGCAGCCACGGAGGGTCCCACGAGCAGTACTTC. Protein product: CASSHGGSHEQYF.